The 9 T cell receptor beta chains in this list originate from one sample, sequenced in a study of blood T cell repertoires in COVID-19. The data were produced by immunoSEQ multiplex PCR, yet TCRdb's version contains in-frame clones alone and is incomplete. The repertoire holds more than 200,000 clones, with about 79% as singletons. The sample consisted of peripheral blood. The receptors were gathered from a woman aged 40 to 50 who had recovered from COVID-19.

The genes are TRBV27 and TRBJ1-1; 8 bases agree with TRBD1. Germline CDR1 is MNHEY and CDR2 is SMNVEV (reference sequence). The CDR3 extends over 13 amino acids. Germline trimming cut 6 bases from V and 3 bases from J; bases unmatched to any gene: 3. The CDR3 is CASRPDRDTEAFF. For the CDR3, the DNA is TGTGCCAGCAGGCCGGACAGGGACACTGAAGCTTTCTTT.

This chain links TRBV20-1 with TRBJ2-7; D remains unclear. V lost 5 bases to trimming and J lost 1 base, with 6 bases between them. Germline-derived CDR1 and CDR2 are DFQATT and SNEGSKA (reference sequence). CDR3 length: 11 residues. The CDR3 DNA reads as TGCAGTGCTTCATCATCCTACGAGCAGTACTTC. The encoded protein is CSASSSYEQYF.

The chain has TRBV4-1 and TRBJ2-7; D gene uncertain. Trimming removed 1 base from V and 2 bases from J, with 6 bases in between. The length of the CDR3 is 13 residues. Germline V CDR1 and CDR2: MGHRA, YSYEKL. In DNA form, the CDR3 reads TGCGCCAGCAGCCAAGGACGGGCCTACGAGCAGTACTTC. Its translation is CASSQGRAYEQYF.

The rearrangement links TRBV2 to TRBJ1-2; D unclear. V lost 2 bases and J lost 1, with 8 bases in between. CDR1 and CDR2 from the germline V gene are SNHLY and FYNNEI. This CDR3 region has 14 residues. CDR3 amino acids: CASSERSLNYGYTF. CDR3 DNA sequence: TGTGCCAGCAGTGAACGTAGCCTTAACTATGGCTACACCTTC. Full variable domain (missing parts from reference TRBV2 and TRBJ1-2): EPEVTQTPSHQVTQMGQEVILRCVPISNHLYFYWYRQILGQKVEFLVSFYNNEISEKSEIFDDQFSVERPDGSNFTLKIRSTKLEDSAMYFCASSERSLNYGYTFGSGTRLTVV.

The chain couples TRBV7-2 to TRBJ2-1; TRBD2 matches 12 bases. Trimming took 2 bases from V and 9 from J; bases not matched to a gene: 17. The CDR3 totals 19 residues. CDR1 is SGHTA, CDR2 FQGNSA, per germline. The DNA of the CDR3 is TGTGCCAGCAGCTTATTCGGGCTAGCGGGGGGGCCTTTTTCGACTGAGCAGTTCTTC. Its translation is CASSLFGLAGGPFSTEQFF.

CDR3 nucleotides: TGTGCCAGCTCACCTTCCAGCACAGGTACGAATGAGCAGTTCTTC. Protein product: CASSPSSTGTNEQFF. This rearrangement joins TRBV18 to TRBJ2-1; a possible D gene is TRBD1 (5 bases). The CDR3 runs to 15 residues. Germline lookup yields CDR1 KGHSH and CDR2 LQKENI. Trimming shortened V by 3 bases and J by 7 bases, and 16 bases separated the two germline ends.

The J gene is TRBJ2-7, the V gene TRBV5-1, with D possibly being TRBD2 (6 bases). In germline, CDR1 is SGHRS, CDR2 YFSETQ. This CDR3 region has 13 residues. The V and J ends lost 5 bases and 5 bases respectively, with 14 bases between them. CDR3 region: CASSSYSGDEQYF. The DNA of the CDR3 is TGCGCCAGCAGTAGTTATTCGGGAGACGAGCAGTACTTC. The full variable domain, with the rest looked up from reference TRBV5-1 and TRBJ2-7, is KAGVTQTPRYLIKTRGQQVTLSCSPISGHRSVSWYQQTPGQGLQFLFEYFSETQRNKGNFPGRFSGRQFSNSRSEMNVSTLELGDSALYLCASSSYSGDEQYFGPGTRLTVT.

The chain uses TRBV18 and TRBJ2-1; D call uncertain. This CDR3 spans 15 amino acids. V was cut by 5 bases and J by 0 bases, with 11 bases left in between. Germline CDR1 reads KGHSH; CDR2 reads LQKENI. The CDR3 bases are TGTGCCAGCTCATCTACGAGCTTCTCCTACAATGAGCAGTTCTTC. Translated, it gives CASSSTSFSYNEQFF.

The chain joins TRBV6-5 to TRBJ1-2, with a tentative D call TRBD1 (5 bases). CDR1 and CDR2 from the germline V gene are MNHEY and SVGAGI. V lost 5 bases and J lost 0, with 13 bases in between. The CDR3 contains 15 residues. Written as DNA, the CDR3 is TGTGCCAGCAGTCTCGAATGGACATCTAACTATGGCTACACCTTC. Amino acid sequence: CASSLEWTSNYGYTF.